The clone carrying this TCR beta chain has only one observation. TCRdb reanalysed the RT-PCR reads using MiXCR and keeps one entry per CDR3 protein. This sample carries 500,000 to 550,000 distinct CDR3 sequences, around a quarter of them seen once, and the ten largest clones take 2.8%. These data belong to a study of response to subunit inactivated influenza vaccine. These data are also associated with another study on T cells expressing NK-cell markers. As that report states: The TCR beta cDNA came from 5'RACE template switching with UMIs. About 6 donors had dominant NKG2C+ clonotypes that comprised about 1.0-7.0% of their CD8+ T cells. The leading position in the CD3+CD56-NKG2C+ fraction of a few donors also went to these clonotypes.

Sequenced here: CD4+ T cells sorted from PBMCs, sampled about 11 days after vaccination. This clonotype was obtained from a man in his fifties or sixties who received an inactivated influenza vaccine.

CDR3 in amino acids: CSARPGTNNEQFF. The CDR3 nucleotides are TGCAGTGCTAGGCCCGGGACAAACAATGAGCAGTTCTTC. V is TRBV20-1 and J is TRBJ2-1, with D possibly TRBD1 on 6 matching bases. Germline V lookup: CDR1 DFQATT, CDR2 SNEGSKA (reference sequence). V was shortened by 3 bases and J by 5 bases, with 11 bases between the two germline ends. The CDR3 covers 13 residues.